This is a list of T cell receptor beta chains from one sample in a study of molecular identifiers for immune sequencing clone quantification. Each CDR3 protein is one row after TCRdb ran MiXCR on the PCR reads. The data contain roughly 630,000 distinct CDR3 sequences, roughly 27% of them singletons. The sequencing input was naive CD8+ T cells from blood, with Jurkat cell RNA spiked in. The receptors were gathered from a human donor in good health. Some libraries in this study had Jurkat cell RNA spiked in. Each CDR3 is given with its conserved first and last residue. The D gene is left open where the match is weak. The listing skips clone size in some rows; elsewhere it reads once, few, many or a size class.

TRBD2	NA	TRBV27	TRBJ2-3	CASSLCSPSGRRTDTQYF	TGTGCCAGCAGTTTATGTTCCCCCTCCGGGAGGCGGACAGATACGCAGTATTTT
NA	NA	TRBV6-2/TRBV6-3	TRBJ2-2	CASSYAARNTGELFF	TGTGCCAGCAGTTACGCCGCGAGGAACACCGGGGAGCTGTTTTTT
TRBD2	NA	TRBV27	TRBJ2-3	CASRGRGVGPDTQYF	TGTGCCAGCAGAGGGCGGGGGGTAGGGCCAGATACGCAGTATTTT
TRBD1	many	TRBV28	TRBJ2-7	CASSLGTGRPYEQYF	TGTGCCAGCAGCCTCGGGACAGGGCGACCTTACGAGCAGTACTTC
NA	NA	TRBV19	TRBJ2-7	CTSSPGAYEQYF	TGTACCAGTAGTCCGGGAGCCTACGAGCAGTACTTC
NA	NA	TRBV3-1	TRBJ2-3	CASSPWTDYTDTQYF	TGTGCCAGCAGCCCCTGGACAGATTACACAGATACGCAGTATTTT
NA	many	TRBV5-1	TRBJ2-5	CASSLAGDQETQYF	TGCGCCAGCAGCTTGGCAGGGGATCAAGAGACCCAGTACTTC
NA	NA	TRBV6-5	TRBJ2-6	CASSYFEGSLGANVLIF	TGTGCCAGCAGTTACTTCGAAGGGTCTCTTGGGGCCAACGTCCTGATTTTC
TRBD1	few	TRBV9	TRBJ2-7	CASSVGQGMDEQYF	TGTGCCAGCAGCGTAGGACAGGGGATGGACGAGCAGTACTTC
TRBD2	NA	TRBV4-2	TRBJ2-1	CASSQDSLAGEASYNEQFF	TGTGCCAGCAGCCAAGATAGCCTAGCGGGAGAAGCCTCCTACAATGAGCAGTTCTTC
NA	many	TRBV6-2/TRBV6-3	TRBJ1-6	CASSPPLMTAYSPLHF	TGTGCCAGCAGCCCTCCGCTCATGACAGCTTATTCACCCCTCCACTTT
TRBD1	few	TRBV6-6	TRBJ2-2	CASSSLAGQGVFGELFF	TGTGCCAGCAGCTCCCTGGCGGGACAGGGGGTTTTCGGGGAGCTGTTTTTT
NA	NA	TRBV6-5	TRBJ1-6	CASSYSAGSNSPLHF	TGTGCCAGCAGTTACAGTGCAGGGAGCAATTCACCCCTCCACTTT
TRBD1	NA	TRBV29-1	TRBJ2-5	CSVEEAPGQGATQYF	TGCAGCGTTGAGGAGGCTCCGGGACAGGGAGCGACCCAGTACTTC
TRBD1	many	TRBV6-6	TRBJ2-5	CASSYSGQGGETQYF	TGTGCCAGCAGTTACTCCGGACAGGGGGGCGAGACCCAGTACTTC
NA	NA	TRBV30	TRBJ2-7	CAWSGQQMYEQYF	TGTGCCTGGAGTGGCCAGCAGATGTACGAGCAGTACTTC
NA	NA	TRBV12-3/TRBV12-4	TRBJ1-4	CASSFGGTLNEKLFF	TGTGCCAGCAGTTTTGGGGGGACTCTAAATGAAAAACTGTTTTTT
TRBD1	many	TRBV11-2	TRBJ2-4	CASSGRPGQVMENIQYF	TGTGCCAGCAGCGGGAGACCGGGACAGGTTATGGAAAACATTCAGTACTTC
NA	many	TRBV20-1	TRBJ2-7	CSARDGGGSYEQYF	TGCAGTGCTAGAGATGGTGGGGGCAGCTACGAGCAGTACTTC
NA	many	TRBV6-2/TRBV6-3	TRBJ2-3	CASSLTYTQYF	TGTGCCAGCAGCCTGACTTATACGCAGTATTTT
NA	NA	TRBV5-1	TRBJ2-7	CASSLEGGGVSEQYF	TGCGCCAGCAGCTTGGAGGGGGGAGGGGTCTCCGAGCAGTACTTC
TRBD2	many	TRBV9	TRBJ2-3	CASSVGGRGGLNTQYF	TGTGCCAGCAGCGTAGGGGGCCGGGGGGGCCTGAATACGCAGTATTTT
NA	few	TRBV12-3/TRBV12-4	TRBJ2-3	CASSFRGATDTQYF	TGTGCCAGCAGTTTTAGGGGGGCCACAGATACGCAGTATTTT
TRBD2	many	TRBV7-9	TRBJ2-3	CASSLAVRVGRTDTQYF	TGTGCCAGCAGCTTAGCGGTCCGGGTCGGGAGGACAGATACGCAGTATTTT
NA	NA	TRBV6-6	TRBJ2-7	CASRTWSDGQYF	TGTGCCAGCAGGACCTGGAGCGACGGGCAGTACTTC
NA	NA	TRBV20-1	TRBJ1-5	CSARDRGGNQHQHF	TGCAGTGCTAGAGATCGCGGCGGGAATCAGCACCAGCATTTT
NA	NA	TRBV3-1	TRBJ1-2	CASSQDGGQSNYGYTF	TGTGCCAGCAGCCAAGATGGCGGACAGTCTAACTATGGCTACACCTTC
TRBD2	many	TRBV20-1	TRBJ2-7	CSASPQLAPSYEQYF	TGCAGTGCTAGCCCGCAACTAGCGCCGTCCTACGAGCAGTACTTC
TRBD1	NA	TRBV27	TRBJ1-5	CASSRQGYNQPQHF	TGTGCCAGCAGCCGACAGGGGTACAATCAGCCCCAGCATTTT
NA	NA	TRBV7-9	TRBJ1-1	CASSLVGLGTQNTEAFF	TGTGCCAGCAGCTTAGTTGGTTTGGGGACACAGAACACTGAAGCTTTCTTT
TRBD1	NA	TRBV7-3	TRBJ1-6	CASSLGQNSPLYF	TGTGCCAGCAGCCTGGGACAGAATTCGCCCCTCTACTTT
TRBD2	many	TRBV29-1	TRBJ2-7	CSVEREGSSYEQYF	TGCAGCGTTGAGCGGGAGGGTAGCTCCTACGAGCAGTACTTC
NA	few	TRBV12-3/TRBV12-4	TRBJ2-1	CASSLGGWREESNEQFF	TGTGCCAGCAGTTTAGGGGGTTGGAGGGAGGAATCCAATGAGCAGTTCTTC
NA	many	TRBV5-4	TRBJ2-7	CASSSPQTSSYEQYF	TGTGCCAGCAGCTCCCCACAGACTTCATCCTACGAGCAGTACTTC
NA	many	TRBV7-6	TRBJ1-6	CASSYKNSPLHF	TGTGCCAGCAGCTACAAGAATTCACCCCTCCACTTT
NA	few	TRBV7-9	TRBJ2-7	CASSFTDTVLEQYF	TGTGCCAGCAGCTTCACGGACACGGTTTTAGAGCAGTACTTC